Listed below are T cell receptor beta chains from one sample, sequenced in a study of PD-1 blockade in classical Hodgkin lymphoma. Generated by immunoSEQ multiplex PCR, the TCRdb table keeps only in-frame clones and is missing some. The sample contains tens of thousands of clones, over 80% of which appear only once. Sequencing was performed on peripheral blood mononuclear cells (PBMCs), taken at baseline. The source is a human donor with classical Hodgkin lymphoma. Both conserved end residues are part of each CDR3. The D gene is left open where the match is weak. Clone size is not always given. Where it is, it says once, few, many or a class for expanded clones.

TRBJ1-4 | TRBV19 | TRBD1 | NA | TGTGCCAGTAGGCTTGGACAGGGCTGGGGGGAAAAACTGTTTTTT | CASRLGQGWGEKLFF
TRBJ2-7 | TRBV4-1 | TRBD2 | NA | TGCGCCAGCAGCCAAGATCCGGGAGGGTACGAGCAGTACTTC | CASSQDPGGYEQYF
TRBJ2-7 | TRBV6-5 | TRBD1 | NA | TGTGCCAGCAGTGTGGACAGGGGGCTTACCTACGAGCAGTACTTC | CASSVDRGLTYEQYF
TRBJ1-1 | TRBV6-5 | NA | NA | TGTGCCAGCAGTTCTCCTTTGAACACTGAAGCTTTCTTT | CASSSPLNTEAFF
TRBJ1-4 | TRBV5-4 | TRBD1 | NA | TGTGCCAGCAGCTCCCAGGACAGGGGTGATGAAAAACTGTTTTTT | CASSSQDRGDEKLFF
TRBJ2-7 | TRBV6-5 | NA | NA | TGTGCCAGCAGTCGTGGACCTTCCGAGCAGTACTTC | CASSRGPSEQYF
TRBJ1-4 | TRBV18 | NA | NA | TGTGCCAGCTCACCCGGGCAGGGCCAAAAACTGTTTTTT | CASSPGQGQKLFF
TRBJ2-3 | TRBV7-6 | NA | NA | TGTGCCAGCAGCCGTCGCAGAGATAGCACAGATACGCAGTATTTT | CASSRRRDSTDTQYF
TRBJ1-2 | TRBV19 | NA | NA | TGTGCCAGTAGCCCCGGACGGGCCTATGGCTACACCTTC | CASSPGRAYGYTF
TRBJ2-5 | TRBV21-1 | NA | few | TGTGCCAGCAGCGGGACGGGGACTGTCAAAGAGACCCAGTACTTC | CASSGTGTVKETQYF
TRBJ2-5 | TRBV25-1 | NA | NA | TGTGCCAGCAGTGGAGGACCACAGGGGACCCAGTACTTC | CASSGGPQGTQYF
TRBJ1-3 | TRBV5-5 | NA | NA | TGTGCCAGCAGCTTGGCAGGGAAGTCTGGAAACACCATATATTTT | CASSLAGKSGNTIYF
TRBJ2-2 | TRBV7-9 | TRBD2 | NA | TGTGCCAGCAGCCGACTAGCGGGGGACACCGGGGAGCTGTTTTTT | CASSRLAGDTGELFF
TRBJ2-7 | TRBV28 | NA | NA | TGTGCCAGCAGTTCCACGGACGGTTCCTACGAGCAGTACTTC | CASSSTDGSYEQYF
TRBJ2-6 | TRBV9 | NA | NA | TGTGCCAGCAGCGCAGCCACAGGGACAGGGGCCAACGTCCTGACTTTC | CASSAATGTGANVLTF
TRBJ1-2 | TRBV7-9 | TRBD1 | NA | TGTGCCAGCAGCCTTGGACAGGAGTATGGCTACACCTTC | CASSLGQEYGYTF
TRBJ2-7 | TRBV7-2 | TRBD2 | NA | TGTGCCAGCAGCGGCCCCGGGGGGAGCAAGTACTTC | CASSGPGGSKYF
TRBJ2-1 | TRBV4-2 | NA | few | TGTGCCAGCAGCCAAGTGGGAAGCAATGAGCAGTTCTTC | CASSQVGSNEQFF
TRBJ2-7 | TRBV5-1 | NA | NA | TGCGCCAGCAGGGACACGGGCAGTTCCTACGAGCAGTACTTC | CASRDTGSSYEQYF
TRBJ1-1 | TRBV5-6 | NA | NA | TGTGCCAGCACCGCGCTGGCTGGGGTGGCCACTGAAGCTTTCTTT | CASTALAGVATEAFF
TRBJ2-5 | TRBV5-1 | NA | NA | TGCGCCAGCAGCTTTACGACAGGTGGGATAGAGACCCAGTACTTC | CASSFTTGGIETQYF
TRBJ2-2 | TRBV9 | NA | NA | TGTGCCAGCAGCCCCCCGACTCTCACCGGGGAGCTGTTTTTT | CASSPPTLTGELFF
TRBJ1-4 | TRBV28 | TRBD1 | NA | TGTGCCAGCAGTTTCCCGACAGGGTCGGAACTGTTTTTT | CASSFPTGSELFF
TRBJ2-7 | TRBV10-3 | NA | NA | TGTGCCACCGGGGCCTCACAGTTGTTCTACGAGCAGTACTTC | CATGASQLFYEQYF
TRBJ2-3 | TRBV18 | NA | NA | TGTGCCAGCTCACCCGGGAAAGCGAACACAGATACGCAGTATTTT | CASSPGKANTDTQYF
TRBJ1-2 | TRBV5-1 | TRBD1 | NA | TGCGCCAGCAGCTCCGGGACAGGGGGCGCAGACTATGGCTACACCTTC | CASSSGTGGADYGYTF
TRBJ2-1 | TRBV7-8 | TRBD1 | few | TGTGCCAGCAGCCTACAGACAGGGATCATTTACAATGAGCAGTTCTTC | CASSLQTGIIYNEQFF
TRBJ1-6 | TRBV7-2 | NA | NA | TGTGCCAGCAGCTTACATGGCAGCTCCTATAATTCACCCCTCCACTTT | CASSLHGSSYNSPLHF
TRBJ2-2 | TRBV2 | NA | NA | TGTGCCAGCACCCCCCGACAGGTGGCGAACACCGGGGAGCTGTTTTTT | CASTPRQVANTGELFF
TRBJ1-3 | TRBV6-5 | NA | NA | TGTGCCAGCAGTTACTTTACAGGGCCTGGAAACACCATATATTTT | CASSYFTGPGNTIYF
TRBJ1-2 | TRBV13 | TRBD1 | NA | TGTGCCAGCAGCTCCCGACAGGGGGCGGGTGGCTACACCTTC | CASSSRQGAGGYTF
TRBJ1-1 | TRBV10-3 | NA | once | TGTGCCCTCCGCGGGGCCAGGGGTAACTCTGAAGCTTTCTTT | CALRGARGNSEAFF
TRBJ2-7 | TRBV7-2 | NA | NA | TGTGCCAGCAGCGCCCAGGTTGGTTACGAGCAGTACTTC | CASSAQVGYEQYF
TRBJ2-1 | TRBV9 | TRBD2 | NA | TGTGCCAGCAGCGTAGCTCTAGCGGGAGGGTACAATGAGCAGTTCTTC | CASSVALAGGYNEQFF
TRBJ2-2 | TRBV6-5 | NA | NA | TGTGCCAGCGGGGTCCTCCGCCCCACCGGGGAGCTGTTTTTT | CASGVLRPTGELFF
TRBJ1-6 | TRBV7-9 | TRBD1 | NA | TGTGCCAGCAGCTTAGGAGGGGGCAGATCCTATAATTCACCCCTCCACTTT | CASSLGGGRSYNSPLHF
TRBJ1-3 | TRBV10-1 | NA | NA | TGCGCCAGCAACCTCCGAAGACAGGAACTCTCTGGAAACACCATATATTTT | CASNLRRQELSGNTIYF
TRBJ2-6 | TRBV21-1 | NA | NA | TGTGCCAGCAGCAAAGACAGGGAAAGCTCTGGGGCCAACGTCCTGACTTTC | CASSKDRESSGANVLTF
TRBJ2-1 | TRBV7-2 | TRBD2 | few | TGTGCCAGCAGCATTCGGGGCGGGAGGGGGGCCTACAATGAGCAGTTCTTC | CASSIRGGRGAYNEQFF
TRBJ2-7 | TRBV6-6 | TRBD2 | NA | TGTGCCAGCAGTCGACAGCGGGGCGGGTTCTACGAGCAGTACTTC | CASSRQRGGFYEQYF
TRBJ1-1 | TRBV6-5 | NA | NA | TGTGCCAGCAGTTACAGGGGGTGGGCTTTCTTT | CASSYRGWAFF
TRBJ1-4 | TRBV14 | TRBD1 | few | TGTGCCAGCAGCCCATGGAGGGGACAGAATGAAAAACTGTTTTTT | CASSPWRGQNEKLFF
TRBJ2-1 | TRBV6-6 | TRBD2 | NA | TGTGCCAGCAGGAGCGGGAGCGGTCCCTACAATGAGCAGTTCTTC | CASRSGSGPYNEQFF
TRBJ2-3 | TRBV5-6 | TRBD2 | NA | TGTGCCAGCAGCCTCGAGCGGGGGGGCATGGGAGATACGCAGTATTTT | CASSLERGGMGDTQYF
TRBJ1-5 | TRBV7-9 | NA | few | TGTGCCAGCAGCGATGGGACGGCGATCAGGGAGCCCCAGCATTTT | CASSDGTAIREPQHF